The present TCR beta chain was sequenced within a study of T cells in narcolepsy. Clones were sequenced by immunoSEQ multiplex PCR, and TCRdb holds only the in-frame ones, with some missing. The table shows under 35,000 clones, with 90% occurring only once. Germline CDR1 MNHEY, CDR2 SMNVEV (reference sequence). The CDR3 consists of 16 residues. Between the trimmed V and J ends, which lost 4 bases and 0 bases, there was a span of 14 bases. The receptor was derived from a human donor with narcolepsy. The chain joins TRBV27 to TRBJ2-3; the D gene could be TRBD1 or TRBD2 (6 bases each). Sequenced sample: CD45RA- memory CD4+ T cells from PBMCs. CDR3 nucleotide sequence: TGTGCCAGCAGTTCCCGGGGGCCCGGTAGCACAGATACGCAGTATTTT. Residues: CASSSRGPGSTDTQYF.